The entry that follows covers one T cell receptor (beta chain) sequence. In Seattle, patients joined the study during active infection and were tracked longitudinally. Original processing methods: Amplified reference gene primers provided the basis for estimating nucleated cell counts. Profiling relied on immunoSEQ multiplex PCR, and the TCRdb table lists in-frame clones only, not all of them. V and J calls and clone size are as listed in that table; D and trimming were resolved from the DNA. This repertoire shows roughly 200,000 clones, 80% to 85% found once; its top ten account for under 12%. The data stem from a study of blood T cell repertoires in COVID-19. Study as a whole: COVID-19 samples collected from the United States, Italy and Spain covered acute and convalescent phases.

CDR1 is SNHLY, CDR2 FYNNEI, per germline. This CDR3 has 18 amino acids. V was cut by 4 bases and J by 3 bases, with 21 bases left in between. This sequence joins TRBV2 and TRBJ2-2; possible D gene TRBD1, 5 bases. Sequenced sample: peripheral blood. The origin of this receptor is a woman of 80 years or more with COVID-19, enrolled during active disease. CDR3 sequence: CASSVASQRQTDTGELFF. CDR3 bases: TGTGCCAGCAGTGTTGCATCCCAAAGACAGACAGACACCGGGGAGCTGTTTTTT.